This T cell receptor beta chain stems from a study of T cells in Graves' hyperthyroidism and ophthalmopathy. Amplification of TCR beta CDR3 regions used RNA as the template. The HTBI primer set served for first-round RT-PCR of the TCR CDR3. TCRdb re-derived calls from the multiplex PCR reads in MiXCR, one entry per CDR3 protein. The sample holds about 350,000 distinct CDR3 sequences, approximately 13% seen once. Study-level results: Stable hyperthyroidism was told apart from ophthalmopathy by a model built on 13 V-J features. In the blood, most expanded thyroid clonotypes above 0.001 appeared as well.

Participants, patients aged 18 to 65, had newly diagnosed hyperthyroidism with a duration under 2 months. Exclusions: uncontrolled infection, other autoimmune disease, pregnancy, lactation. In its sample, this clonotype was seen many times. Antigen specificity is unknown. V lost 2 bases and J lost 5, with 13 bases in between. The CDR3 is 15 amino acids. CDR1 SGHTA and CDR2 FQGNSA come from the germline V gene. The sequence came from a woman aged 25 to 39 with Graves' hyperthyroidism. V gene TRBV7-2 combines with J gene TRBJ2-1; the D gene is possibly TRBD2 (6 bases). The sequenced sample was blood. CDR3 DNA: TGTGCCAGCAGCTTATTGTCCGCGGGGAACAATGAGCAGTTCTTC. Amino acid sequence: CASSLLSAGNNEQFF.